The TCR beta chain described here comes from a study of T cells after yellow fever vaccination. TCRdb reanalysed the 5' RACE reads using MiXCR and keeps one entry per CDR3 protein. The sample yields some 250,000 distinct CDR3 sequences, 6.5% to 8.5% seen once. Ten or more counts support this clonotype. V gave up 5 bases and J gave up 6 bases; unmatched junction bases: 10. The CDR3 runs 16 residues. This specimen consisted of CD4+ T cells sorted from PBMCs, obtained 15 days after the yellow fever booster vaccination. The source of this sequence is a man under 40 who received the YFV17D yellow fever vaccine. V usage is TRBV12-3 or TRBV12-4 and J usage is TRBJ2-1; 10 nucleotides match TRBD2. The DNA for the CDR3 is TGTGCCAGCAGTCGAACCTCTAGCGGGAGAAGCAATGAGCAGTTCTTC. Its translation is CASSRTSSGRSNEQFF.